The 17 T cell receptor beta chains in this list originate from one sample, sequenced in a study of blood T cell repertoires in COVID-19. Generated by immunoSEQ multiplex PCR, the TCRdb table keeps only in-frame clones and is missing some. The sample contains 350,000 or so clones, more than 70% of which appear only once. The sequencing input was peripheral blood. The source of these receptors is a woman younger than 45 with COVID-19, enrolled during active disease.

The rearrangement links TRBV7-9 to TRBJ1-6, with 7 bases identical to TRBD1. V gave up 5 bases and J gave up 6 bases; unmatched junction bases: 4. The CDR3 runs to 14 residues. The germline V gene has CDR1 SEHNR and CDR2 FQNEAQ (reference sequence). CDR3 region: CASSPTGFNSPLHF. As DNA, the CDR3 is TGTGCCAGCAGCCCGACAGGGTTTAATTCACCCCTCCACTTT.

This chain uses TRBV7-7 with TRBJ2-5; possible D gene TRBD1, 5 bases. The CDR3 loop spans 13 amino acids. From germline, CDR1 is SSHAT and CDR2 FNYEAQ (reference sequence). Deletions cut 3 bases from V and 4 bases from J, with 9 bases between. The CDR3 here is CASSFTRGETQYF. CDR3 DNA sequence: TGTGCCAGCAGCTTCACAAGGGGAGAGACCCAGTACTTC.

The chain joins TRBV11-2 to TRBJ1-1; unclear D gene. CDR3 length: 13 amino acids. Germline CDR1 and CDR2: SGHAT and FQNNGV. The ends were cut back, 0 bases at V and 2 bases at J, with 4 bases in the middle. The CDR3 here is CASSLDLNTEAFF. CDR3 DNA sequence: TGTGCCAGCAGCTTAGACCTTAACACTGAAGCTTTCTTT.

The V and J genes are TRBV5-6 and TRBJ1-5, with TRBD1 matching 7 bases. The CDR3 loop spans 16 amino acids. The junction had 10 bases not matched to a gene; V was cut back by 1 base and J by 6 bases. The V gene's germline CDR1 is SGHDT and CDR2 YYEEEE. This CDR3 reads CASSLYGTGAGQPQHF. The DNA of the CDR3 is TGTGCCAGCAGCTTGTACGGAACAGGGGCGGGTCAGCCCCAGCATTTT.

This clone was observed a few times. This chain links TRBV6-2 or TRBV6-3 with TRBJ1-2, with D maybe TRBD1 (6 bases). The CDR3 extends over 15 amino acids. V gave up 0 bases and J gave up 4 bases, with 12 bases separating them. Germline V lookup: CDR1 MNHEY, CDR2 SVGEGT. CDR3: CASSYSIARGYGYTF. For the CDR3, the DNA is TGTGCCAGCAGTTACTCGATTGCCAGGGGCTATGGCTACACCTTC.

The rearrangement joins TRBV3-1 (or the pseudogene TRBV3-2) to TRBJ1-1; D not certain. This CDR3 has 15 residues. Trimming cost V 0 bases and J 1 base, with 9 bases left between them. Germline CDR1 is LGHDT and CDR2 is YNNKEL (reference sequence). The CDR3 DNA sequence: TGTGCCAGCAGCCAAGAGGGAGCAGAGAACACTGAAGCTTTCTTT. Protein: CASSQEGAENTEAFF.

This clone was observed once. This CDR3 is CASSSSRGDRRKHEQYF. CDR3 nucleotides: TGTGCCAGCAGCTCTAGTAGGGGGGACAGAAGGAAGCACGAGCAGTACTTC. This chain connects TRBV11-3 to TRBJ2-7, with D possibly being TRBD1 (7 bases). V lost 4 bases and J 5 bases, leaving 24 bases between the germline ends. This CDR3 contains 17 residues. Germline loops: CDR1 SGHNT, CDR2 YENEEA. The entire variable domain, with the rest obtained from reference TRBV11-3 and TRBJ2-7, is as follows: EAGVVQSPRYKIIEKKQPVAFWCNPISGHNTLYWYLQNLGQGPELLIRYENEEAVDDSQLPKDRFSAERLKGVDSTLKIQPAELGDSAVYLCASSSSRGDRRKHEQYFGPGTRLTVT.

The genes are TRBV6-5 and TRBJ1-6, with 7 bases that match TRBD1. The V gene's germline CDR1 is MNHEY and CDR2 SVGAGI. This CDR3 spans 15 amino acids. With V trimmed by 7 bases and J by 7 bases, 10 bases remained unmatched. CDR3 sequence (DNA): TGTGCCAGCAACCCTATGACAGGGACCAATTCACCCCTCCACTTT. Translated: CASNPMTGTNSPLHF.

The chain recombines TRBV9 with TRBJ1-6, with D possibly being TRBD1 (5 bases). The CDR3 is made up of 12 amino acids. Deletions cut 7 bases from V and 7 bases from J, with 9 bases between. Germline loops: CDR1 SGDLS, CDR2 YYNGEE. In DNA, the CDR3 is TGTGCCAGCCGGGGGGGAAATTCACCCCTCCACTTT. It encodes CASRGGNSPLHF.

The chain links TRBV7-6 to TRBJ2-3, with 10 bases matching TRBD2. Germline V gives CDR1 SGHVS, CDR2 FNYEAQ. The trim removed 5 bases at V and 2 bases at J, leaving 4 bases unmatched. The length of the CDR3 is 15 residues. The CDR3 bases are TGTGCCAGCAGCCCGAGCGGGGGGGCCACAGATACGCAGTATTTT. Translating it yields CASSPSGGATDTQYF.

V and J are TRBV6-5 and TRBJ2-1, with a possible D match to TRBD1 (6 bases). Germline loops: CDR1 MNHEY, CDR2 SVGAGI. The length of the CDR3 is 15 residues. The V end lost 6 bases, the J end lost 4 bases, and 16 bases lay between the germline ends. CDR3 in DNA: TGTGCCAGCAGAATAGACAGAGGGGGATACAATGAGCAGTTCTTC. Residues: CASRIDRGGYNEQFF.

This clone was detected once. This chain links TRBV4-2 with TRBJ1-2, with D hard to call. V lost 0 bases and J 8 bases, leaving 13 bases between the germline ends. CDR1 is LGHNA, CDR2 YNFKEQ, per germline. CDR3 length: 14 amino acids. CDR3 DNA: TGTGCCAGCAGCCAAGATCTGACCACAGAAGGCTACACCTTC. Residues: CASSQDLTTEGYTF.

The J gene is TRBJ1-4, the V gene TRBV10-3; 10 bases agree with TRBD1. CDR3 length: 12 amino acids. Trimming at V came to 7 bases and at J to 9 bases, leaving 2 bases not matched to a gene. The germline gives CDR1 ENHRY, CDR2 SYGVKD. The CDR3 sequence is CAIKDRGKKLFF. The CDR3 coding sequence is TGTGCCATCAAGGACAGGGGGAAAAAACTGTTTTTT.

V gene TRBV10-3 combines with J gene TRBJ1-5; no definite D call. The V end lost 6 bases, the J end lost 9 bases, and 9 bases lay between the germline ends. This CDR3 is built from 11 residues. Per germline, CDR1 ENHRY and CDR2 SYGVKD. The CDR3 is CAIRSVRPQHF. CDR3 sequence (DNA): TGTGCCATCAGGTCCGTGAGGCCCCAGCATTTT.

The V gene is TRBV24-1, the J gene TRBJ2-3; TRBD2 matches 10 bases. Germline loops: CDR1 KGHDR, CDR2 SFDVKD. CDR3 size: 16 residues. The J segment lost 2 bases and the V segment lost 3 bases, leaving 4 bases of the junction unmatched. The CDR3 DNA is TGTGCCACCAGTGATGGACTAGCGGCCTACACAGATACGCAGTATTTT. Encoded protein: CATSDGLAAYTDTQYF.

This clone was detected once. The V call is TRBV6-6, the J call TRBJ1-6; no definite D call. CDR1 is MNHNY, CDR2 SVGAGI, per germline (reference sequence). The CDR3 loop spans 15 amino acids. V dropped 2 bases and J dropped 8 bases, with 13 bases sitting between them. The CDR3 region is CASSYRPERDSPLHF. In DNA, the CDR3 is TGTGCCAGCAGTTACAGGCCCGAGAGGGATTCACCCCTCCACTTT.

The chain is built from TRBV19 and TRBJ2-1; D is unclear. The CDR3 consists of 14 residues. Germline lookup yields CDR1 LNHDA and CDR2 SQIVND (reference sequence). Trimming removed 9 bases at V and 6 bases at J, with 18 bases between. CDR3 region: CASRMSTAGNEQFF. The CDR3 DNA follows: TGTGCCAGCAGGATGAGCACAGCCGGCAATGAGCAGTTCTTC.